The entry below describes one T cell receptor (beta chain). The sample comes from a study of OX40 agonist ivuxolimab in advanced cancers. The assay was immunoSEQ multiplex PCR, and TCRdb's table has in-frame clones only and misses some. The top ten hold 0.33% of the sample, which has tens of thousands of clones, about 88% seen once. Sequenced material: CD4+ or CD8+ T cells sorted from blood, taken in a trial of the OX40 agonist ivuxolimab. The receptor's source is an adult with an advanced solid tumor such as melanoma, head and neck, liver or kidney cancer.

This CDR3 reads CASSLTPGRDYGYTF. The CDR3 coding sequence is TGTGCCAGCAGCTTAACGCCGGGGAGAGACTATGGCTACACCTTC. The chain uses TRBV7-3 and TRBJ1-2; D remains unclear. The germline CDR1 and CDR2 sequences are SGHTA and FQGTGA. V was trimmed by 0 bases and J by 3 bases, leaving 11 bases between them. This CDR3 comprises 15 residues. Looking up the rest from reference TRBV7-3 and TRBJ1-2 gives the full variable domain: GAGVSQTPSNKVTEKGKYVELRCDPISGHTALYWYRQSLGQGPEFLIYFQGTGAADDSGLPNDRFFAVRPEGSVSTLKIQRTERGDSAVYLCASSLTPGRDYGYTFGSGTRLTVV.